This T cell receptor beta chain was sequenced during a study of shared T cell receptors in the human thymus. CDR3 size: 11 residues. Germline CDR1 reads SNHLY; CDR2 reads FYNNEI. Using immunoSEQ multiplex PCR, the repertoire was profiled, and TCRdb retains in-frame clones only, with some absent. This table has about 610,000 clones, 85% to 90% appearing once. Concerning this clone itself: The germline gene is not matched at one end of the junction; a read error may be the cause.

The sample was also reused in another study, on human thymus T cells. That work adds: Thymus pieces cut out during corrective heart surgery were the tissue that was used.

Input material: thymocytes. The gene calls are TRBV2 and TRBJ1-2; unclear D gene. The receptor comes from a boy in the first two years of life with a congenital heart defect. This CDR3 reads CASSDDPPPEF. Here the CDR3 DNA reads TGTGCCAGCAGTGACGATCCCCCTCCCGAGTTC. Looking up the rest from reference TRBV2 and TRBJ1-2 gives the full variable domain: EPEVTQTPSHQVTQMGQEVILRCVPISNHLYFYWYRQILGQKVEFLVSFYNNEISEKSEIFDDQFSVERPDGSNFTLKIRSTKLEDSAMYFCASSDDPPPEFGSGTRLTVV.